Each of the 31 T cell receptor beta chains below was sequenced from the same sample in a study of STAT5B mutations in CD4+ large granular lymphocyte leukemia. This table comes from immunoSEQ multiplex PCR, and its TCRdb copy is limited to in-frame clones, with some not included. Of more than 30,000 clones listed, approximately 73% were seen once; the top ten hold 2% to 2.5%. Sample: CD4+ T cells from blood buffy coats. These receptors all stem from a human donor in good health.

The chain joins TRBV9 to TRBJ2-7; D is possibly TRBD1 or TRBD2 (5 bases each). CDR1 is SGDLS, CDR2 YYNGEE, per germline. Trimming left V 3 bases short and J 4 bases short, with 14 bases between. The CDR3 contains 14 residues. The CDR3 bases are TGTGCCAGCAGCGCCTCCGGGACCCAGTACGAGCAGTACTTC. Translation gives CASSASGTQYEQYF. The full variable domain, its missing parts supplied by reference TRBV9 and TRBJ2-7, is DSGVTQTPKHLITATGQRVTLRCSPRSGDLSVYWYQQSLDQGLQFLIQYYNGEERAKGNILERFSAQQFPDLHSELNLSSLELGDSALYFCASSASGTQYEQYFGPGTRLTVT.

V is TRBV7-6 and J is TRBJ2-7, with D maybe TRBD2 (5 bases). The V end was cut by 2 bases, the J end by 4 bases, with 6 bases between. Germline V CDR1 and CDR2: SGHVS, FNYEAQ. The CDR3 runs to 12 residues. DNA of the CDR3: TGTGCCAGCAGCTTAACGGGGTACGAGCAGTACTTC. This translates into CASSLTGYEQYF.

The V gene is TRBV7-2, the J gene TRBJ2-5; TRBD2 is a possible D gene (5 bases). Germline V gene lookup returns CDR1 SGHTA and CDR2 FQGNSA. The V gene lost 5 bases and the J gene lost 4 bases, with 14 bases spanning the gap. The CDR3 runs to 14 residues. The CDR3 sequence is CASSIRTAGETQYF. The DNA for the CDR3 is TGTGCCAGCAGCATACGGACTGCGGGAGAGACCCAGTACTTC.

The gene calls are TRBV7-8 and TRBJ2-1, with 8 nucleotides matching TRBD2. The trim removed 5 bases at V and 2 bases at J, leaving 11 bases unmatched. CDR1 SGHVS and CDR2 FQNEAQ come from the germline V gene. The CDR3 consists of 17 residues. The CDR3 coding sequence is TGTGCCAGCAGCGCCCGATCCGGGGGGGGGCCCTACAATGAGCAGTTCTTC. It specifies CASSARSGGGPYNEQFF.

This clone was observed a handful of times. The chain has TRBV7-7 and TRBJ2-1; D ambiguous. This CDR3 spans 13 amino acids. Germline V gene lookup returns CDR1 SSHAT and CDR2 FNYEAQ (reference sequence). V was shortened by 1 base and J by 8 bases, with 9 bases between the two germline ends. The CDR3: CASSLDTLHEQFF. In DNA form, the CDR3 reads TGTGCCAGCAGCTTAGACACCCTCCATGAGCAGTTCTTC.

The V and J genes are TRBV5-4 and TRBJ2-1, with 10 bases matching TRBD2. V lost 4 bases and J lost 7; bases outside the gene matches: 11. Germline V lookup: CDR1 SGHNT, CDR2 YYREEE (reference sequence). The CDR3 covers 16 residues. CDR3 sequence: CASSQGGLAGENEQFF. Written as DNA, the CDR3 is TGTGCCAGCAGCCAGGGAGGGCTAGCGGGAGAAAATGAGCAGTTCTTC.

This chain links TRBV23-1 with TRBJ1-3; TRBD1 agrees at 7 bases. TRBV23-1 is an open reading frame whose function is uncertain. The CDR3 sequence is 17 residues long. V trimming: 2 bases; J trimming: 3 bases; junction bases outside the gene matches: 10. The CDR3 DNA reads TGCGCCAGCAGTCAAACCCCCCCGGGACAGTTTGGAAACACCATATATTTT. Amino acid sequence: CASSQTPPGQFGNTIYF.

V usage is TRBV4-3 and J usage is TRBJ2-1; perhaps TRBD2 as D (9 bases). The V gene lost 5 bases and the J gene lost 7 bases, with 24 bases spanning the gap. The CDR3 totals 17 residues. Germline CDR1 reads LGHNA; CDR2 reads YSLEER. As DNA, the CDR3 is TGCGCCAGCAGCGTCCACAGGGGGGGAGCGGGAGGTAATGAGCAGTTCTTC. This translates into CASSVHRGGAGGNEQFF.

This chain connects TRBV13 to TRBJ1-2; D is perhaps TRBD1 (5 bases). With 4 bases removed from V and 3 bases from J, the gap between germline ends came to 9 bases. Germline values: CDR1 PRHDT, CDR2 FYEKMQ (reference sequence). The CDR3 contains 13 residues. The CDR3 reads CASSSRDHYGYTF. The DNA of the CDR3 is TGTGCCAGCAGCTCTCGGGACCACTATGGCTACACCTTC.

This clone was recorded once. The chain joins TRBV29-1 to TRBJ1-6, with D possibly being TRBD1 (6 bases). The CDR3 is made up of 15 amino acids. Germline CDR1 reads SQVTM; CDR2 reads ANQGSEA. V lost 2 bases, J lost 4 bases, and 12 bases lay in between. CDR3 coding DNA: TGCAGCGTTGAACCCCAGGGGCGGTATAATTCACCCCTCCACTTT. Its translation is CSVEPQGRYNSPLHF. The full variable domain, completed using reference TRBV29-1 and TRBJ1-6, is SAVISQKPSRDICQRGTSLTIQCQVDSQVTMMFWYRQQPGQSLTLIATANQGSEATYESGFVIDKFPISRPNLTFSTLTVSNMSPEDSSIYLCSVEPQGRYNSPLHFGNGTRLTVT.

The V and J genes are TRBV19 and TRBJ2-3, with 11 bases matching TRBD1. CDR1 is LNHDA and CDR2 is SQIVND in the germline V gene (reference sequence). The CDR3 extends over 15 amino acids. V was clipped by 7 bases and J by 6 bases; unmatched bases: 9. CDR3 sequence reads: CASIPGTGGRDTQYF. CDR3 bases: TGTGCCAGTATTCCCGGGACAGGGGGTCGGGATACGCAGTATTTT.

V is TRBV19 and J is TRBJ1-1, with TRBD1 matching over 9 bases. V was clipped by 6 bases and J by 7 bases; unmatched bases: 9. CDR1 LNHDA and CDR2 SQIVND come from the germline V gene (reference sequence). This CDR3 comprises 14 residues. The CDR3 here is CASRSGQGRGEAFF. CDR3 in DNA: TGTGCCAGTAGATCTGGACAGGGGCGGGGTGAAGCTTTCTTT.

CDR3 in DNA: TGCAGCCTCCTTTTCGGACCCGACGGCACAGATACGCAGTATTTT. This translates into CSLLFGPDGTDTQYF. V and J are TRBV29-1 and TRBJ2-3; D is undetermined. Germline V CDR1 and CDR2: SQVTM, ANQGSEA. This CDR3 spans 15 amino acids. V lost 8 bases and J 1 base, leaving 19 bases between the germline ends.

The V gene is TRBV23-1, the J gene TRBJ1-2, with 7 bases identical to TRBD1. TRBV23-1 is noted as an ORF with a role that remains uncertain. The CDR3 is made up of 15 amino acids. V was clipped by 3 bases and J by 6 bases; unmatched bases: 10. CDR3 DNA sequence: TGCGCCAGCAGTCACTCAGCACAGGGGTCGCATGGCTACACCTTC. It is translated as CASSHSAQGSHGYTF.

The chain recombines TRBV5-8 with TRBJ2-5; D gene ambiguous. The CDR3 length is 14 residues. V was trimmed by 1 base and J by 2 bases, leaving 9 bases between them. Per germline, CDR1 SGHTS and CDR2 YDEGEE. CDR3 loop: CASSLIRFQETQYF. For the CDR3, the DNA is TGTGCCAGCAGCTTGATAAGGTTTCAAGAGACCCAGTACTTC.

V and J are TRBV19 and TRBJ1-1; D possibly corresponds to TRBD1 (5 bases). The CDR3 runs 15 residues. Germline V gene data show CDR1 as LNHDA and CDR2 as SQIVND (reference sequence). Between the trimmed V and J ends, which lost 8 bases and 1 base, there was a span of 17 bases. In DNA, the CDR3 is TGTGCCAGTTCCTTGGGGGGGTTTAGGAACACTGAAGCTTTCTTT. Its translation is CASSLGGFRNTEAFF.

V is TRBV14 and J is TRBJ1-1; D unresolved. Germline-derived CDR1 and CDR2 are SGHDN and FVKESK. Trimming shortened V by 0 bases and J by 1 base, and 9 bases separated the two germline ends. The CDR3 runs to 15 residues. This chain's CDR3 is CASSQDTGPNTEAFF. As DNA, the CDR3 is TGTGCCAGCAGCCAAGATACTGGGCCGAACACTGAAGCTTTCTTT.

This clone was found once. The gene calls are TRBV2 and TRBJ2-5; D remains unclear. The CDR3 sequence is 11 residues long. Germline V CDR1 and CDR2: SNHLY, FYNNEI. Trimming left V 9 bases short and J 5 bases short, with 10 bases between. DNA of the CDR3: TGTGCCAGTCGAATTCTGGAGACCCAGTACTTC. It translates to CASRILETQYF.

In its sample, this clone was seen once. The V and J genes are TRBV6-1 and TRBJ2-3; 7 nucleotides line up with TRBD1. This CDR3 is built from 15 residues. CDR1 is MNHNS and CDR2 is SASEGT in the germline V gene. V was pared by 5 bases and J by 3 bases, with 8 bases of the junction left unmatched. The CDR3 here is CASSRDRARTDTQYF. The DNA for the CDR3 is TGTGCCAGCAGTAGAGACAGGGCTAGGACAGATACGCAGTATTTT.

This clone was observed a single time. The chain couples TRBV25-1 to TRBJ1-3; no definite D call. V shed 9 bases and J shed 0 bases, with 9 bases lying between them. CDR1 MGHDK and CDR2 SYGVNS come from the germline V gene. The CDR3 runs to 13 residues. The CDR3 DNA follows: TGTGCCAGTAGGGTCAACTCTGGAAACACCATATATTTT. Translating gives CASRVNSGNTIYF.

This clone appeared a single time. The chain uses TRBV7-9 and TRBJ2-3, with a tentative D call TRBD1 (6 bases). Germline CDR1 is SEHNR and CDR2 is FQNEAQ (reference sequence). CDR3 size: 17 residues. Trimming removed 5 bases at V and 2 bases at J, with 20 bases between. The CDR3 coding sequence is TGTGCCAGCAGCCCCGCCGCGTACAGGGTTCCCACAGATACGCAGTATTTT. Its protein is CASSPAAYRVPTDTQYF.

The rearrangement links TRBV19 to TRBJ2-3; no clear D gene. The germline gives CDR1 LNHDA, CDR2 SQIVND (reference sequence). The CDR3 has 16 amino acids. V gave up 5 bases and J gave up 6 bases, with 21 bases separating them. The CDR3 bases are TGTGCCAGTAGTTCCCGCAGGAGTGGGGTGGCCGATACGCAGTATTTT. It encodes CASSSRRSGVADTQYF.

The sample holds one count of this clone. V usage is TRBV20-1 and J usage is TRBJ2-2; D is uncertain. Germline-derived CDR1 and CDR2 are DFQATT and SNEGSKA (reference sequence). There are 11 residues in the CDR3. Trimming stripped 3 bases from V and 4 bases from J, with 3 bases between. The CDR3 DNA is TGCAGTGCTAGTACCACCGGGGAGCTGTTTTTT. Translation: CSASTTGELFF.

The chain recombines TRBV4-1 with TRBJ1-1; no firm D call. CDR3 length equals 16 residues. Germline V lookup: CDR1 MGHRA, CDR2 YSYEKL. V lost 0 bases and J 3 bases, leaving 14 bases between the germline ends. The CDR3 coding sequence is TGCGCCAGCAGCCAAGATTCGTGGGAAGGGTACACTGAAGCTTTCTTT. Translated: CASSQDSWEGYTEAFF.

This clone has a handful of counts. The chain joins TRBV4-1 to TRBJ1-4; 7 bases match TRBD1. Unmatched junction bases numbered 9, after V lost 3 bases and J lost 8 bases. CDR3 length equals 15 residues. Germline V CDR1 and CDR2: MGHRA, YSYEKL. The CDR3 DNA is TGCGCCAGCAGCCAGATAGGCCAGGGGGACGAAAAACTGTTTTTT. It translates to CASSQIGQGDEKLFF.

The V gene is TRBV28, the J gene TRBJ2-1; D unresolved. Germline V lookup: CDR1 MDHEN, CDR2 SYDVKM. Trimming stripped 10 bases from V and 8 bases from J, with 18 bases between. The CDR3 contains 13 residues. The CDR3 spells CATGGPPGYEQFF. The CDR3 nucleotides read TGTGCCACCGGTGGACCTCCGGGCTATGAGCAGTTCTTC. The variable domain in full, with the rest retrieved from reference TRBV28 and TRBJ2-1, is DVKVTQSSRYLVKRTGEKVFLECVQDMDHENMFWYRQDPGLGLRLIYFSYDVKMKEKGDIPEGYSVSREKKERFSLILESASTNQTSMYLCATGGPPGYEQFFGPGTRLTVL.

V and J are TRBV6-5 and TRBJ1-3, with 7 bases identical to TRBD1. J lost 4 bases, V lost 4 bases, and 7 bases had no gene match. This CDR3 contains 15 residues. The germline V gene has CDR1 MNHEY and CDR2 SVGAGI. CDR3 residues: CASSSTSTGGNTIYF. The CDR3 DNA reads TGTGCCAGCAGTTCCACTTCGACAGGGGGAAACACCATATATTTT.

The DNA of the CDR3 is TGTGCCAGCAGCTTAGGTGGGACCCTCAACTATGGCTACACCTTC. Translated: CASSLGGTLNYGYTF. The chain carries TRBV7-2 and TRBJ1-2, with D possibly being TRBD1 (5 bases). CDR3 length equals 15 residues. V was trimmed by 1 base and J by 2 bases, leaving 11 bases between them. The germline V gene has CDR1 SGHTA and CDR2 FQGNSA. Full variable domain (missing parts from reference TRBV7-2 and TRBJ1-2): GAGVSQSPSNKVTEKGKDVELRCDPISGHTALYWYRQSLGQGLEFLIYFQGNSAPDKSGLPSDRFSAERTGGSVSTLTIQRTQQEDSAVYLCASSLGGTLNYGYTFGSGTRLTVV.

This clone was seen a handful of times. The chain employs TRBV19 and TRBJ2-7; D not certain. The CDR3 runs to 14 residues. The V end was cut by 5 bases, the J end by 3 bases, with 14 bases between. Per germline, CDR1 LNHDA and CDR2 SQIVND (reference sequence). Here the CDR3 reads CASSRVSTFYEQYF. The DNA for the CDR3 is TGTGCCAGTAGTCGGGTGAGCACCTTCTACGAGCAGTACTTC.

The V call is TRBV2, the J call TRBJ2-4; perhaps D is TRBD1 or TRBD2 (5 bases each). Trimming left V 5 bases short and J 2 bases short, with 16 bases between. Germline loops: CDR1 SNHLY, CDR2 FYNNEI. This CDR3 comprises 16 residues. CDR3 nucleotide sequence: TGTGCCAGCAGTCGGGACGGGCCCAAGACCAAAAACATTCAGTACTTC. Its translation: CASSRDGPKTKNIQYF.

The chain has TRBV19 and TRBJ1-6; D might be TRBD1 (5 bases). The V gene lost 7 bases and the J gene lost 4 bases, with 14 bases spanning the gap. The CDR3 consists of 15 residues. Germline CDR1 and CDR2: LNHDA and SQIVND (reference sequence). DNA of the CDR3: TGTGCCAGTAAGCTAACCGGGACTTATAATTCACCCCTCCACTTT. This sequence encodes CASKLTGTYNSPLHF.